The 8 T cell receptor beta chains below come from one sample, sequenced in a study of control samples from healthy donors and cancer patients. The repertoire was sequenced with immunoSEQ multiplex PCR; TCRdb's copy has only in-frame clones and lacks some. The sample holds 100,000 to 150,000 clones, approximately 90% seen once. Sequencing used blood. These receptors originate from a young man in good health.

The rearrangement uses TRBV7-6 and TRBJ2-5; 9 bases are shared with TRBD1. CDR3 length: 19 residues. V lost 1 base and J lost 2; bases outside the gene matches: 14. Germline V gives CDR1 SGHVS, CDR2 FNYEAQ. CDR3 residues: CASSLGPPGQGSGQETQYF. The DNA of the CDR3 is TGTGCCAGCAGCTTAGGACCTCCGGGACAGGGAAGCGGACAAGAGACCCAGTACTTC.

This chain connects TRBV11-2 to TRBJ2-1, with 7 bases aligning to TRBD1. There are 15 residues in the CDR3. J gave up 5 bases and V 6 bases, and 10 bases lay outside the gene matches. Germline CDR1 and CDR2: SGHAT and FQNNGV. The CDR3 DNA reads TGTGCCAGCAGTTCCCTCCGGGACAGACACAATGAGCAGTTCTTC. Its protein product is CASSSLRDRHNEQFF.

This chain joins TRBV7-9 and TRBJ1-2; no clear D. V was trimmed by 0 bases and J by 1 base, leaving 9 bases between them. The CDR3 totals 15 residues. Germline loops: CDR1 SEHNR, CDR2 FQNEAQ (reference sequence). The CDR3 here is CASSLAGLHNYGYTF. The CDR3 bases are TGTGCCAGCAGCTTAGCGGGCCTCCATAACTATGGCTACACCTTC.

The rearrangement uses TRBV7-2 and TRBJ1-2; 8 positions agree with TRBD1. Germline V lookup: CDR1 SGHTA, CDR2 FQGNSA. This CDR3 region has 14 residues. Unmatched junction bases numbered 12, after V lost 8 bases and J lost 7 bases. As DNA, the CDR3 is TGTGCCAGCGCACTGGGACAGGTGCCGTTTGGCTACACCTTC. Translating gives CASALGQVPFGYTF.

The chain's CDR3 is CASSLEMTSGGPETQYF. The CDR3 DNA sequence: TGTGCCAGCAGCTTAGAAATGACTAGCGGGGGCCCCGAGACCCAGTACTTC. The chain recombines TRBV7-9 with TRBJ2-5, with 12 nucleotides matching TRBD2. This CDR3 comprises 17 residues. Per germline, CDR1 SEHNR and CDR2 FQNEAQ (reference sequence). V was pared by 1 base and J by 5 bases, with 8 bases of the junction left unmatched.

The chain employs TRBV19 and TRBJ1-4, with D possibly being TRBD1 (6 bases). Germline V gene lookup returns CDR1 LNHDA and CDR2 SQIVND (reference sequence). The ends were cut back, 7 bases at V and 5 bases at J, with 14 bases in the middle. This CDR3 spans 14 amino acids. CDR3 residues: CASTSGVSNEKLFF. Here the CDR3 DNA reads TGTGCCAGTACCTCAGGGGTCTCCAATGAAAAACTGTTTTTT.

The chain couples TRBV15 to TRBJ1-2, with 7 bases lining up with TRBD1. The junction had 5 bases not matched to a gene; V was cut back by 1 base and J by 0 bases. The CDR3 consists of 16 residues. Germline V gene lookup returns CDR1 LNHNV and CDR2 YYDKDF (reference sequence). The chain's CDR3 is CATSRGGTEANYGYTF. CDR3 in DNA: TGTGCCACCAGCAGAGGAGGGACAGAAGCTAACTATGGCTACACCTTC.

The chain combines TRBV5-1 with TRBJ2-2; TRBD2 aligns across 12 bases. CDR3 length: 15 amino acids. Germline V gene data show CDR1 as SGHRS and CDR2 as YFSETQ. After removal of 3 bases from V and 6 bases from J, the junction contained 3 bases not matched to a gene. CDR3 protein: CASSSGTSGPGELFF. Written as DNA, the CDR3 is TGCGCCAGCAGCTCCGGGACTAGCGGGCCCGGGGAGCTGTTTTTT.